A selection of T cell receptor beta chains follows, all from one sample in a study of T-cell memory formation after mild COVID-19. MiXCR, run by TCRdb on the 5' RACE reads, gives a single entry per CDR3 protein. The profile shows approximately 290,000 distinct CDR3 sequences, less than 20% of them singletons. Source material: PBMCs or a T cell subset sorted from them (not recorded which). The receptors derive from a man younger than 35 who had mild COVID-19 (a few samples of this study predate the infection). Cell type and time point are not known. Both conserved end residues are part of each CDR3. Only part of the rows carry a size: once, few, many, or a class if the clone is expanded.

abundance | j_gene | v_gene | CDR3aa
. | TRBJ1-1 | TRBV12-3/TRBV12-4 | CASTQGANTEAFF
once | TRBJ2-3 | TRBV5-1 | CASSSAVAWDTQYF
. | TRBJ2-3 | TRBV4-2 | CASSQDRTTKDTQYF
. | TRBJ2-6 | TRBV25-1 | CASSDPGLTGANVLTF
many | TRBJ2-7 | TRBV23-1 | CASNRDRGPLSEQYF
few | TRBJ2-2 | TRBV7-2 | CASRERGTGELFF
many | TRBJ1-2 | TRBV7-2 | CASRPAGAANYGYTF
. | TRBJ2-7 | TRBV5-1 | CASSLLADPYEQYF
. | TRBJ2-1 | TRBV6-2/TRBV6-3 | CASRRAGSSYNEQFF
. | TRBJ2-2 | TRBV4-1 | CASSHPRVNTGELFF
many | TRBJ2-1 | TRBV7-3 | CASSRLQYNEQFF
few | TRBJ1-6 | TRBV6-6 | CASNSPWGQGNFGSPLHF
few | TRBJ1-4 | TRBV5-5 | CASSSTQGMDGKLFF
. | TRBJ1-5 | TRBV15 | CATSRDRGVDQPQHF
. | TRBJ2-3 | TRBV5-4 | CASSQGGRGHGDTQYF
few | TRBJ1-6 | TRBV25-1 | CASTSGTSDSPLHF
. | TRBJ1-5 | TRBV15 | CATSREAGELPSYSNQPQHF
. | TRBJ2-6 | TRBV28 | CASSFFFGTVSSGANVLTF
. | TRBJ2-1 | TRBV4-2 | CASSQAAVRFF
. | TRBJ1-4 | TRBV5-6 | CASSWGTGQEKLFF
. | TRBJ1-2 | TRBV3-1 | CASSQPGTGINYGYTF
many | TRBJ2-7 | TRBV6-6 | CASSYGSGGGEQYF
. | TRBJ2-7 | TRBV5-1 | CASRWDSTSYEQYF
many | TRBJ1-5 | TRBV28 | CASSLAGHQPQHF
. | TRBJ1-4 | TRBV4-1 | CASSPTTQGATNEKLFF
. | TRBJ2-1 | TRBV20-1 | CSAVDRWDEQFF
. | TRBJ2-7 | TRBV5-1 | CASGSGDFTYEQYF
many | TRBJ1-1 | TRBV7-6 | CASSLALTGEAFF
. | TRBJ2-2 | TRBV7-9 | CASSFQDSGELFF
once | TRBJ2-3 | TRBV29-1 | CSVPGQTSTDTQYF
. | TRBJ1-1 | TRBV5-1 | CASVGEIEAFF
. | TRBJ1-2 | TRBV21-1 | CASSRQGGFDGYTF
few | TRBJ1-6 | TRBV9 | CASSVGRAENSPLHF
few | TRBJ2-2 | TRBV6-2/TRBV6-3 | CAGTGTPNTGELFF
. | TRBJ1-2 | TRBV4-3 | CASSQDLGGGYGYTF
. | TRBJ2-5 | TRBV7-2 | CASSLRTGGRETQYF
many | TRBJ2-5 | TRBV5-1 | CASSFQSALGETQYF
few | TRBJ2-3 | TRBV5-1 | CASSFGTSGGWTQYF
many | TRBJ2-5 | TRBV7-2 | CASSSGLALETQYF
few | TRBJ1-2 | TRBV3-1 | CASSHEWSRVNGYTF
few | TRBJ1-1 | TRBV18 | CASSPRSPNANTEAFF